This TCR beta chain came from a study of T cells in localized non-small cell lung cancer. Concerning this clone: Its antigen is unknown.

Study-wide results and limits: Patients showing higher blood T cell density tended to see longer overall survival. Adjacent lung held a median roughly 56 of the top 100 tumor clones. In uninvolved adjacent lung, T cell clonality reached its highest value, exceeding tumor.

Clones were read by immunoSEQ multiplex PCR, and TCRdb kept only the in-frame ones, dropping some. The repertoire consists of approximately 60,000 clones, with about 90% occurring once and the leading ten covering around 1.8%. This TCR was sampled from a woman aged 40-69 years with stage I lung adenocarcinoma. The source was peripheral blood, collected before any cancer treatment.

The DNA for the CDR3 is TGTGCCAGCTCCTATACGTACACTGAAGCTTTCTTT. Its protein product is CASSYTYTEAFF. This chain connects TRBV18 to TRBJ1-1; D is ambiguous. The CDR3 extends over 12 amino acids. V was cut by 6 bases and J by 3 bases, with 8 bases left in between. Per germline, CDR1 KGHSH and CDR2 LQKENI.